This T cell receptor (beta chain) was identified in a study of OX40 agonist ivuxolimab in advanced cancers. The protocol was immunoSEQ multiplex PCR, while the TCRdb copy is restricted to in-frame clones and leaves out a portion. Here the sample spans some 83,000 clones, roughly 90% being singletons. Germline assignment: CDR1 SQVTM and CDR2 ANQGSEA. V trimming: 6 bases; J trimming: 12 bases; junction bases outside the gene matches: 17. There are 15 residues in the CDR3. This TCR came from an adult with an advanced solid tumor such as melanoma, head and neck, liver or kidney cancer. This chain connects TRBV29-1 to TRBJ1-4; 9 bases line up with TRBD1. The sequences come from CD4+ or CD8+ T cells sorted from blood, collected in a trial of the OX40 agonist ivuxolimab. The CDR3 loop reads CSVAPTQGAGLELFF. DNA of the CDR3: TGCAGCGTGGCTCCCACACAGGGGGCTGGCCTTGAACTGTTTTTT.